One TCR beta chain is described in this entry. Other DNA sequences within the sample encode an identical CDR3. Original processing methods: Using reference gene primer amplification, nucleated cell counts were estimated. The method was immunoSEQ multiplex PCR; TCRdb's version includes in-frame clones alone and lacks a portion of them. V, J and clone size were drawn from that table, and D and trimming were deduced from the DNA. The sample has 280,000 or so clones, about 87% seen once; the top ten hold 6.9%. This sample is part of a study of blood T cell repertoires in COVID-19. Across the study: The origin of the acute and convalescent COVID-19 samples was the United States, Italy and Spain. Nucleic acid was either cDNA or gDNA, and it came from T cells, B-cell-depleted T cells, or PBMCs.

With 1 base removed from V and 3 bases from J, the gap between germline ends came to 6 bases. The CDR3 is made up of 13 amino acids. The V gene's germline CDR1 is SGHTA and CDR2 FQGNSA. The chain employs TRBV7-2 and TRBJ1-2, with a tentative D call TRBD1 (6 bases). The sequence was collected from a woman aged 25 to 39 who had recovered from COVID-19. The sample taken for sequencing was peripheral blood. The CDR3 sequence: CASSLDRDYGYTF. The CDR3 DNA sequence: TGTGCCAGCAGCTTAGACAGGGACTATGGCTACACCTTC.